Listed below are T cell receptor beta chains from one sample, sequenced in a study of shared clonotypes between healthy human individuals. Profiled with immunoSEQ multiplex PCR; TCRdb holds only in-frame clones, not every one. The sample includes about 2.5 million clones, 92% of them seen just once. The specimen sequenced was naive CD4+ T cells from PBMCs. These receptor sequences come from a man between 18 and 35 years old in good health. Some clones in this sample may be carry-over from other donors' samples. CDR3s include the opening cysteine and the closing phenylalanine or tryptophan. D genes are given only for firm matches. Where a row states a size, it is once, few, many or the class of an expanded clone; other rows omit it.

J gene,clone size,D gene,V gene,CDR3 DNA,CDR3 protein
TRBJ2-3,NA,TRBD2,TRBV7-3,TGTGCCAGCAGCCGAGGGACTAGCGGGAGGAGTTTCGGTACAGATACGCAGTATTTT,CASSRGTSGRSFGTDTQYF
TRBJ1-2,NA,NA,TRBV2,TGTGCCAGCGGCGGACGGGGAGCTAACTATGGCTACACCTTC,CASGGRGANYGYTF
TRBJ1-1,NA,TRBD1,TRBV5-1,TGCGCCAGCACCCCTTGGGGGACAGATGAAGCTTTCTTT,CASTPWGTDEAFF
TRBJ1-4,NA,TRBD1,TRBV28,TGTGCCAGCAGTGCCCGGGGGTGGGACAGGGGGCGGGAAAAACTGTTTTTT,CASSARGWDRGREKLFF
TRBJ1-1,NA,TRBD1,TRBV6-1,TGTGCCACCAACAGGGGCGGAACTGAAGCTTTCTTT,CATNRGGTEAFF
TRBJ1-5,NA,NA,TRBV5-1,TGCGCCAGCAGCTGGTCGGTAGATCAGCCCCAGCATTTT,CASSWSVDQPQHF
TRBJ1-2,NA,NA,TRBV7-2,TGTGCCAGCAGCGGCGCAGGGGTTTACTATGGCTACACCTTC,CASSGAGVYYGYTF
TRBJ1-5,NA,NA,TRBV19,TGTGCCAGTAGTATACTCGGCAGGGTGTTCCAGCCCCAGCATTTT,CASSILGRVFQPQHF
TRBJ2-7,NA,NA,TRBV6-1,TGTGCCAGCAGTGAAGGGGGGCGGGGGCAGTACGAGCAGTACTTC,CASSEGGRGQYEQYF
TRBJ2-1,NA,NA,TRBV10-2,TGCGCCAGCAGGTCCGGAGGGTGGCGTGAGCAGTTCTTC,CASRSGGWREQFF
TRBJ1-5,NA,NA,TRBV25-1,TGTGCCAGCAGTGGGACAGCGTGGGGCAATCAGCTCCAGCATTTT,CASSGTAWGNQLQHF
TRBJ2-1,NA,NA,TRBV7-9,TGTGCCAGCAGCCCCACCCGCGGGATAGGGTCCTACAATGAGCAGTTCTTC,CASSPTRGIGSYNEQFF
TRBJ1-2,NA,NA,TRBV11-2,TGTGCCAGCAGCTTAGACCCCCTGCGCGGGGAATACTATGGCTACACCTTC,CASSLDPLRGEYYGYTF
TRBJ1-2,once,TRBD1,TRBV28,TGTGCCAGCAGTTTACGACAGGGGGCGAGAGGTGGCTACACCTTC,CASSLRQGARGGYTF
TRBJ2-7,once,TRBD1,TRBV27,TGTGCCAGCAGTAAACAGGGGACCTACTACGAGCAGTACTTC,CASSKQGTYYEQYF
TRBJ1-5,NA,NA,TRBV6-5,TGTGCCAGCACCATCCATGATGGCAATCAGCCCCAGCATTTT,CASTIHDGNQPQHF